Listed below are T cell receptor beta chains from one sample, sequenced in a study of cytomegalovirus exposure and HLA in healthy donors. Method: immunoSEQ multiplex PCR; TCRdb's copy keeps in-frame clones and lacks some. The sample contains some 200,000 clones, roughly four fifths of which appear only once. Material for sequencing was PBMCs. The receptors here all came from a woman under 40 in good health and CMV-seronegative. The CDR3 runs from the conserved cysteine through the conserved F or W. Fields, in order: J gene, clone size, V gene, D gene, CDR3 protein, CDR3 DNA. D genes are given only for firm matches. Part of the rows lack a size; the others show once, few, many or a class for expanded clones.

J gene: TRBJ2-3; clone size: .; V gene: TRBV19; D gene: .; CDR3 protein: CASSMSQNTQYF; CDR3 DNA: TGTGCCAGTAGTATGAGCCAAAATACGCAGTATTTT
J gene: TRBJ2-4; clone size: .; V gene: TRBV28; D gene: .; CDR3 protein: CASRSSGQRAKNSQYF; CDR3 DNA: TGTGCCAGCAGGTCCTCCGGGCAGAGGGCCAAAAACAGTCAGTACTTC
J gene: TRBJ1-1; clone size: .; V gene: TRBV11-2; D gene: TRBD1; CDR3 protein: CASSLGQGGAFF; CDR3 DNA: TGTGCCAGCAGCTTGGGACAGGGCGGAGCTTTCTTT
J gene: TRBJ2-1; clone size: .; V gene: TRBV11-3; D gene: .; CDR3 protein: CASSLFVRNEQFF; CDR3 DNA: TGTGCCAGCAGCTTGTTTGTTAGAAATGAGCAGTTCTTC
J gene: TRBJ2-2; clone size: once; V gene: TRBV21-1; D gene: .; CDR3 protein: CASSKKGTGGTGELFF; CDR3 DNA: TGTGCCAGCAGCAAAAAGGGAACAGGGGGCACCGGGGAGCTGTTTTTT
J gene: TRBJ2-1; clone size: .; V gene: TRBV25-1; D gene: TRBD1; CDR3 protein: CASRPGQGWNEQFF; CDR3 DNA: TGTGCCAGCAGACCGGGACAGGGGTGGAATGAGCAGTTCTTC
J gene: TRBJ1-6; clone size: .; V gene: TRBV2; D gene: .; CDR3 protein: CASSSTGFNSPLHF; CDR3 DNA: TGTGCCAGCAGCTCGACAGGTTTTAATTCACCCCTCCACTTT
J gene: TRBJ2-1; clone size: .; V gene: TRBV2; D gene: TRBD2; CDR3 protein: CASSELAGGLNEQFF; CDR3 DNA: TGTGCCAGCAGTGAATTGGCGGGGGGGCTAAATGAGCAGTTCTTC
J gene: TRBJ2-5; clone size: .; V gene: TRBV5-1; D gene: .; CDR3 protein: CASSESQETQYF; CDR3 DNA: TGCGCCAGCAGCGAGAGCCAAGAGACCCAGTACTTC
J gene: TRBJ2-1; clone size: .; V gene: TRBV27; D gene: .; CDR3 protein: CASTVGSHGDEQFF; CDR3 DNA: TGTGCCAGCACTGTAGGCAGCCACGGGGATGAGCAGTTCTTC
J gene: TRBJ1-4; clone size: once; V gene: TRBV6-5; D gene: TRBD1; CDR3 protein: CASSYSWSQGELFF; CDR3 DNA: TGTGCCAGCAGTTACTCGTGGAGCCAGGGGGAACTGTTTTTT
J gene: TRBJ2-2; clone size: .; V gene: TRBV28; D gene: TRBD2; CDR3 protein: CASSLAGANTGELFF; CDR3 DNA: TGTGCCAGCAGTCTAGCGGGGGCCAACACCGGGGAGCTGTTTTTT
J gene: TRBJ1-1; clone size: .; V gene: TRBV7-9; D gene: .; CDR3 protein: CASSLAQGSLNTEAFF; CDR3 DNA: TGTGCCAGCAGCTTAGCGCAGGGAAGCCTGAACACTGAAGCTTTCTTT
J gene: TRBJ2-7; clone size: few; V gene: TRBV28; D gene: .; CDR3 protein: CASLQEGAGSYEQYF; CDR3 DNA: TGTGCCAGCCTGCAGGAGGGGGCGGGCTCCTACGAGCAGTACTTC
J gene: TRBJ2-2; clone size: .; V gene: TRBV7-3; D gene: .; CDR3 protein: CASSFGQGNTGELFF; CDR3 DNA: TGTGCCAGCAGCTTTGGGCAGGGGAACACCGGGGAGCTGTTTTTT
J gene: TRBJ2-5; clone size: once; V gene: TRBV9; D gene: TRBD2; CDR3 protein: CASSLAGGTETQYF; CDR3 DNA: TGTGCCAGCAGTCTAGCGGGGGGGACGGAGACCCAGTACTTC
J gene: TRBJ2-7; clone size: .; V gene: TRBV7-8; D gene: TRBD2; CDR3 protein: CASSLNPGGRASYEQYF; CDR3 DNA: TGTGCCAGCAGCTTAAATCCGGGCGGGAGGGCCAGCTACGAGCAGTACTTC
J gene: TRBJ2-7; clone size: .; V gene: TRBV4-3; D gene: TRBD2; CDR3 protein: CASSPQASGVAGLAEQYF; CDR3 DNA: TGCGCCAGCAGCCCCCAGGCGAGTGGGGTAGCGGGACTGGCCGAGCAGTACTTC
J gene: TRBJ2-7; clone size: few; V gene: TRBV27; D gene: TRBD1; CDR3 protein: CASSLKYGTAYEQYF; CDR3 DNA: TGTGCCAGCAGTTTAAAATACGGGACAGCCTACGAGCAGTACTTC
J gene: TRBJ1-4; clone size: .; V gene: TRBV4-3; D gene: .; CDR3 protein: CASSQEIREYEKLFF; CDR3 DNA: TGCGCCAGCAGCCAAGAGATCCGGGAATATGAAAAACTGTTTTTT
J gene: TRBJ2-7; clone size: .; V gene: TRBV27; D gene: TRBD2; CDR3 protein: CATRGWGGEQYF; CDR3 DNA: TGTGCCACACGCGGGTGGGGGGGCGAGCAGTACTTC
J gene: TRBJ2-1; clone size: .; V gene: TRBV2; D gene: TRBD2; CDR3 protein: CASSEGLAGKRGHERFF; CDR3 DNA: TGTGCCAGCAGTGAGGGACTAGCGGGCAAAAGGGGGCATGAGCGGTTCTTC
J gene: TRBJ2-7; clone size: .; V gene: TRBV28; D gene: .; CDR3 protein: CASSLFGYSYEQYF; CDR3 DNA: TGTGCCAGCAGTTTATTCGGTTACTCCTACGAGCAGTACTTC
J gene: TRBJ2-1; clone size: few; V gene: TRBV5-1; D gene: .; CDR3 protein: CASSLGGPYNEQFF; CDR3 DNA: TGCGCCAGCAGCTTGGGGGGCCCTTACAATGAGCAGTTCTTC
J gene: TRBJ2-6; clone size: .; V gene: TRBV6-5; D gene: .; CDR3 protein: CASSYSTSSGANGLTF; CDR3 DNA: TGTGCCAGCAGTTACTCGACGTCCTCTGGGGCCAACGGCCTGACTTTC
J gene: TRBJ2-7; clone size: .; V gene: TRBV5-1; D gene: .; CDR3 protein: CASSAQQGGIYEQYF; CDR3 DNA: TGCGCCAGCAGCGCTCAACAGGGAGGGATCTACGAGCAGTACTTC
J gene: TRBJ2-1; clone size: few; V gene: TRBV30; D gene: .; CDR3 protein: CAWSVLRQFF; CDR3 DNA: TGTGCCTGGAGTGTACTCCGGCAGTTCTTC
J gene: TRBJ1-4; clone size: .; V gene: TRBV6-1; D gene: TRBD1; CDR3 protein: CASRLPGQGREKLFF; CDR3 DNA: TGTGCCAGCAGGTTGCCGGGACAGGGGAGGGAAAAACTGTTTTTT
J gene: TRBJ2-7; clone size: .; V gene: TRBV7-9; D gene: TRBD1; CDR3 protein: CASSPARGPYEQYF; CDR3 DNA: TGTGCCAGCAGCCCAGCAAGGGGGCCCTACGAGCAGTACTTC
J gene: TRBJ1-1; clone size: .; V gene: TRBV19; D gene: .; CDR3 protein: CASSRSKSAFF; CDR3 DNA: TGTGCCAGTAGTAGAAGCAAGTCGGCTTTCTTT
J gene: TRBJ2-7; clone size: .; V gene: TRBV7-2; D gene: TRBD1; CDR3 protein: CASSSSGGAYDEQYF; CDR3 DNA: TGTGCCAGCAGCTCTTCAGGGGGCGCGTACGACGAGCAGTACTTC